This TCR beta chain was retrieved from a study of blood T cell repertoires in COVID-19. Study-wide context: Spain, Italy and the United States supplied samples that represented acute and convalescent COVID-19. T cells, B-cell-depleted T cells, or PBMCs provided the cDNA or gDNA that served as material.

This clone was seen more than once but under ten times. Distinct nucleotide sequences in the sample also encode this CDR3. In the original processing: The authors estimated nucleated cell counts from reference gene primer amplification. Some clones are missing from TCRdb's copy, which holds only in-frame ones; the method was immunoSEQ multiplex PCR. From that table come the V and J calls and clone size; the DNA was used to work out D and trimming. The sample consists of roughly 150,000 clones, around 84% of them appearing once. Looked up from germline, CDR1 is MNHEY and CDR2 is SVGAGI. Trimming stripped 7 bases from V and 0 bases from J, with 4 bases between. The CDR3 contains 12 residues.

The sample was peripheral blood. V usage is TRBV6-5 and J usage is TRBJ1-3; no reliable D call. This receptor was taken from a woman in her fifties or sixties with acute or convalescent COVID-19. CDR3 amino acids: CASTSSGNTIYF. CDR3 DNA: TGTGCCAGCACCAGCTCTGGAAACACCATATATTTT.